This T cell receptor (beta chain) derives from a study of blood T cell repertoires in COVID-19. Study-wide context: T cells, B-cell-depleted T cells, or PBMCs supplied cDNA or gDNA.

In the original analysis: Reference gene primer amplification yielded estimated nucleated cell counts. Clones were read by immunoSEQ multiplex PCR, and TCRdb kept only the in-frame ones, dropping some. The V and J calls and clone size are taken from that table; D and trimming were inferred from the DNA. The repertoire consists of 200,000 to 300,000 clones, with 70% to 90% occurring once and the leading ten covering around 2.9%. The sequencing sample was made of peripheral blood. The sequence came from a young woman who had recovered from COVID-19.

The CDR3: CASSALGRGGNYGYTF. In DNA form, the CDR3 reads TGTGCCAGCAGCGCTCTGGGCAGGGGTGGGAACTATGGCTACACCTTC. The chain combines TRBV9 with TRBJ1-2, with D possibly TRBD1 on 6 matching bases. V lost 3 bases and J lost 2, with 17 bases in between. CDR3 length: 16 amino acids. Germline loops: CDR1 SGDLS, CDR2 YYNGEE.